Sequencing of this TCR beta chain was carried out in a study of T-cell memory formation after mild COVID-19. Across the whole study: Among the donors, TCR clusters were largely specific to each donor. Broader study findings: Mainly in CM and EM were contracting CD4+ clones; CD8+ were in EMRA. The study found balanced CD4/CD8 in clones contracting day 15 to 85 and a CD4+ lean in later expanders.

After 5'RACE with constant-segment primers, TCR alpha and TCR beta cDNA libraries carrying sample barcodes and UMIs were obtained. A single record per CDR3 protein comes from TCRdb applying MiXCR to the 5' RACE reads. Counted here are about 55,000 distinct CDR3 sequences, around a tenth occurring once; the ten biggest clones make up 0.9% to 1.5%. The CDR3 extends over 14 amino acids. Trimming at V came to 5 bases and at J to 6 bases, leaving 3 bases not matched to a gene. From germline, CDR1 is ENHRY and CDR2 SYGVKD. This clonotype appeared a few times. Its antigen remains unknown. The chain recombines TRBV10-3 with TRBJ1-5; TRBD1 aligns across 11 bases. The sample comprised PBMCs or a T cell subset sorted from them (not recorded which). This receptor was identified in a man younger than 30 who had mild COVID-19 (a few samples of this study predate the infection). Cell type and time point are not known. CDR3 region: CAISTGTGGQPQHF. CDR3 bases: TGTGCCATCAGTACCGGGACAGGGGGTCAGCCCCAGCATTTT.